Listed here is a single T cell receptor beta chain. Sequencing used immunoSEQ multiplex PCR; TCRdb keeps in-frame clones, though not all of them. The sample lists 40,000 to 55,000 clones, 86% occurring once. V shed 2 bases and J shed 6 bases, with 10 bases lying between them. The CDR3 length is 14 residues. The germline CDR1 and CDR2 sequences are MNHEY and SMNVEV (reference sequence). This specimen belongs to a study of radiotherapy plus CTLA-4 blockade in lung cancer. The chain joins TRBV27 to TRBJ2-2, with D possibly being TRBD2 (5 bases). The clonotype originates from a human donor with non-small cell lung cancer that progressed on radiotherapy plus ipilimumab. Some clones in this sample may be carry-over from other donors' samples. Sequences were derived from peripheral blood, sampled from a patient treated with radiotherapy plus ipilimumab. This CDR3 is CASSLIRDAGELFF. CDR3 DNA sequence: TGTGCCAGCAGTTTAATCCGGGATGCCGGGGAGCTGTTTTTT.